This is a list of T cell receptor beta chains from one sample in a study of blood T cell repertoires in COVID-19. Sequenced by immunoSEQ multiplex PCR; TCRdb stores in-frame clones only, minus some. The sample contains around 400,000 clones, 70% to 90% of which appear only once. What was sequenced was PBMCs or T cells enriched from blood (not recorded which). Every receptor here comes from a young woman who had been exposed to COVID-19. The CDR3 runs from the conserved cysteine through the conserved F or W. The D gene is left open where the match is weak. Clone size appears in some rows only: once, few, many, or a class for an expanded clone.

d_call: TRBD2; j_call: TRBJ2-7; v_call: TRBV23-1; clone_size: -; cdr3_aa: CASSSTVGKRGRRGRHEQYF; cdr3_nt: TGCGCCAGCAGCTCAACGGTAGGCAAGAGGGGTCGTCGCGGGAGACACGAGCAGTACTTC
d_call: TRBD1; j_call: TRBJ1-6; v_call: TRBV2; clone_size: -; cdr3_aa: CATRRTGHFFDSPLHF; cdr3_nt: TGTGCCACCCGCCGGACAGGACATTTTTTTGATTCACCCCTCCACTTT
d_call: -; j_call: TRBJ2-2; v_call: TRBV5-1; clone_size: -; cdr3_aa: CASSPPSAGELFF; cdr3_nt: TGCGCCAGCAGCCCGCCTAGCGCCGGGGAGCTGTTTTTT
d_call: -; j_call: TRBJ2-1; v_call: TRBV27; clone_size: -; cdr3_aa: CASSPSHLTESNYNEQFF; cdr3_nt: TGTGCCAGCAGCCCATCCCACCTGACAGAGAGTAATTACAATGAGCAGTTCTTC
d_call: TRBD1; j_call: TRBJ2-7; v_call: TRBV5-1; clone_size: -; cdr3_aa: CASSMDRVGDEQYF; cdr3_nt: TGCGCCAGCAGCATGGACAGGGTTGGCGACGAGCAGTACTTC
d_call: -; j_call: TRBJ1-1; v_call: TRBV2; clone_size: -; cdr3_aa: CASSGQGQVNTEAFF; cdr3_nt: TGTGCCAGCAGTGGCCAAGGACAAGTGAACACTGAAGCTTTCTTT
d_call: TRBD2; j_call: TRBJ2-3; v_call: TRBV6-2/TRBV6-3; clone_size: once; cdr3_aa: CASSYSERDYTDTQYF; cdr3_nt: TGTGCCAGCAGTTACTCGGAGCGGGATTACACAGATACGCAGTATTTT
d_call: -; j_call: TRBJ1-2; v_call: TRBV24-1; clone_size: -; cdr3_aa: CATSGGELPTQGYTF; cdr3_nt: TGTGCCACCAGTGGCGGGGAATTACCCACCCAAGGCTACACCTTC
d_call: TRBD2; j_call: TRBJ2-5; v_call: TRBV19; clone_size: few; cdr3_aa: CASSIDLGAAGGETQYF; cdr3_nt: TGTGCCAGTAGTATAGATCTCGGGGCGGCGGGGGGAGAGACCCAGTACTTC
d_call: TRBD1; j_call: TRBJ1-1; v_call: TRBV2; clone_size: once; cdr3_aa: CASARTGANTEAFF; cdr3_nt: TGTGCCAGCGCCCGGACAGGTGCTAACACTGAAGCTTTCTTT
d_call: TRBD2; j_call: TRBJ2-3; v_call: TRBV24-1; clone_size: once; cdr3_aa: CATSDYVAGESDTQYF; cdr3_nt: TGTGCCACCAGTGATTATGTAGCGGGGGAGTCAGATACGCAGTATTTT
d_call: TRBD1; j_call: TRBJ1-1; v_call: TRBV19; clone_size: -; cdr3_aa: CASRPFLDRQPEAFF; cdr3_nt: TGTGCCAGTAGACCTTTTTTGGACAGGCAACCTGAAGCTTTCTTT
d_call: -; j_call: TRBJ1-2; v_call: TRBV21-1; clone_size: -; cdr3_aa: CASSTSQGRDYGYTF; cdr3_nt: TGTGCCAGCAGCACTTCGCAGGGTCGGGACTATGGCTACACCTTC
d_call: -; j_call: TRBJ2-2; v_call: TRBV28; clone_size: -; cdr3_aa: CASSTVRKWELFF; cdr3_nt: TGTGCCAGCAGTACAGTTCGAAAGTGGGAGCTGTTTTTT
d_call: -; j_call: TRBJ2-3; v_call: TRBV7-2; clone_size: -; cdr3_aa: CASTPDGGPATQYF; cdr3_nt: TGTGCCAGCACTCCCGACGGGGGGCCCGCTACGCAGTATTTT
d_call: TRBD2; j_call: TRBJ2-1; v_call: TRBV5-1; clone_size: -; cdr3_aa: CASSWGLAGEGEQFF; cdr3_nt: TGCGCCAGCAGCTGGGGACTAGCGGGAGAGGGTGAGCAGTTCTTC
d_call: TRBD1; j_call: TRBJ2-7; v_call: TRBV19; clone_size: once; cdr3_aa: CASSDSGQGFDEQYF; cdr3_nt: TGTGCCAGTAGCGACTCGGGACAGGGTTTTGACGAGCAGTACTTC